Many counts were recorded for the clone carrying this TCR beta chain. Antigen unknown. As for time point: newly diagnosed GD, antithyroid drugs for less than 3 months. Isolated PBMC RNA provided the starting material for the TCR library. This record belongs to a study of regulatory T cells in long-lasting Graves disease. Study-wide results and caveats: Blood alone, not thyroid tissue, was studied. Persistent patients had more shared public clonotypes (2,741) than new patients (966).

This CDR3 is built from 13 residues. The V segment lost 8 bases and the J segment 6 bases; nucleotides outside the gene matches: 8. CDR1 and CDR2 from the germline V gene are SNHLY and FYNNEI. Library construction for TCR beta used iRepertoire HTBI primers and Arm-PCR of CDR3 regions. MiXCR, applied by TCRdb to the multiplex PCR reads, yields one record per CDR3 protein. The sample yields 360,000 or so distinct CDR3 sequences, roughly a sixth seen once. The data were also submitted as part of a second study, on T cells in Graves' hyperthyroidism and ophthalmopathy.

The TCR sequence derives from a man aged 35 to 55 with Graves disease. J is TRBJ1-1 and V is TRBV2; the match to TRBD1 covers 8 bases. Sequences were derived from peripheral blood mononuclear cells (PBMCs), sampled at new diagnosis, from a patient treated with antithyroid drugs. The CDR3 sequence is CASQPDRGAEAFF. The CDR3 coding sequence is TGTGCCAGCCAACCCGACAGGGGCGCTGAAGCTTTCTTT.